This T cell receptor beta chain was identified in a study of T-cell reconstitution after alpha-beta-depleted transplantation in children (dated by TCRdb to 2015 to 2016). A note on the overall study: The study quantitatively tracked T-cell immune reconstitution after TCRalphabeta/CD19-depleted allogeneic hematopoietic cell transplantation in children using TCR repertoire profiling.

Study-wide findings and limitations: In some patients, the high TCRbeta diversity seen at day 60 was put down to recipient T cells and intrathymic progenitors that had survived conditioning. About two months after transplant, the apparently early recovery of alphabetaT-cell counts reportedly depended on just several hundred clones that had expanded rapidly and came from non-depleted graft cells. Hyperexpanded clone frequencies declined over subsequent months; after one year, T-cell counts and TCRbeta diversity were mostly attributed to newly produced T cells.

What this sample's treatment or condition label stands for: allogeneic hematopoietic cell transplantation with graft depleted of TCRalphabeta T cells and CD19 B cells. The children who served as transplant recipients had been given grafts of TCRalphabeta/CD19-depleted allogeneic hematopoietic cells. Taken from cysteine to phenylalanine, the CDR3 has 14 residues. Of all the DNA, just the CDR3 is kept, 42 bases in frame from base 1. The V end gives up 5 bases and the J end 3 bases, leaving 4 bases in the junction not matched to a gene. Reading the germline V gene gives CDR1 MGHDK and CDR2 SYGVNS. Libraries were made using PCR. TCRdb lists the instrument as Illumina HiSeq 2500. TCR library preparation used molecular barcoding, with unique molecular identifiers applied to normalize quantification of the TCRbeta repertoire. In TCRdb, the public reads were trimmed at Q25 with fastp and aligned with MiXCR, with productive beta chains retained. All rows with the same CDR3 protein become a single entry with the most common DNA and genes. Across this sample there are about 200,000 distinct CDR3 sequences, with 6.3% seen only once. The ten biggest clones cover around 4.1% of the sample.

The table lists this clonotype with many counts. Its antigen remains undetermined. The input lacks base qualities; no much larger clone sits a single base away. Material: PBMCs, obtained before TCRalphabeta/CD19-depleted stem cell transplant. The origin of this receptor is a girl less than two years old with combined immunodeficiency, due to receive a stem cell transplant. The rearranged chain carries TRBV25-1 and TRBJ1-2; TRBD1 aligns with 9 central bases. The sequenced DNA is TGTGCCAGCAGTCCCCGGACAGGGGACTATGGCTACACCTTC. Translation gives CASSPRTGDYGYTF.